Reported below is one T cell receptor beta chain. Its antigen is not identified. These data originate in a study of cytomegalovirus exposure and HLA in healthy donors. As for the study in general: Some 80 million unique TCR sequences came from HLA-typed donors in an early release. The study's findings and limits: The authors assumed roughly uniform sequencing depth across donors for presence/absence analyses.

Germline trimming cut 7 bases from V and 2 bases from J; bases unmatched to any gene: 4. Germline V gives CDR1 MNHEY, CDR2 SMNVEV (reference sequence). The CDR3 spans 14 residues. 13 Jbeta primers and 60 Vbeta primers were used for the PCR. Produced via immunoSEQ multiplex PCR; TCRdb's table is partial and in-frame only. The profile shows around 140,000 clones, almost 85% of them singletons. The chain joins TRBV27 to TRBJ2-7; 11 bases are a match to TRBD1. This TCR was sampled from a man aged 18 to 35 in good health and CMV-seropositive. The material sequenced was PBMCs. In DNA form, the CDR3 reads TGTGCCAGCAAGGACAGGGGGCTCGCCTACGAGCAGTACTTC. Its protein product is CASKDRGLAYEQYF.